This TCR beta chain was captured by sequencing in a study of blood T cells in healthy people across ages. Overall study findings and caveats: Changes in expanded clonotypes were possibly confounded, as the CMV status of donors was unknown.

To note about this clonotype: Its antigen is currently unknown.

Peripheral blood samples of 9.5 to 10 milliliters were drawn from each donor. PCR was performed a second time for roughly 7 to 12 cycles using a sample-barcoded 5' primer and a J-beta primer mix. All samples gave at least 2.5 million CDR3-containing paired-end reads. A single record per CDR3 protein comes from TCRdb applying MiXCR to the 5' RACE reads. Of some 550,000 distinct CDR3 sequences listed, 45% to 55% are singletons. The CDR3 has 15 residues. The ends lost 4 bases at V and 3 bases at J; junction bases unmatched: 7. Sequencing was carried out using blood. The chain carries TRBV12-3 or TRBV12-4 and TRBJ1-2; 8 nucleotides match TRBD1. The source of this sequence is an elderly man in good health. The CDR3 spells CASSYRDRLYYGYTF. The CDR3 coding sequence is TGTGCCAGCAGTTACCGGGACAGGCTTTACTATGGCTACACCTTC.